These 28 T cell receptor beta chains were sequenced from one sample in a study of blood T cell repertoires in COVID-19. Clones were sequenced by immunoSEQ multiplex PCR, and TCRdb holds only the in-frame ones, with some missing. The sample shows roughly 75,000 clones, 80% to 95% of them seen only once. The specimen sequenced was peripheral blood. These receptors were collected from a human donor in a cohort sampled during active COVID-19.

V is TRBV5-1 and J is TRBJ1-2, with D possibly matching TRBD1 (6 bases). Trimming took off 1 base at V and 3 bases at J, with 13 bases between the two ends. The CDR3 extends over 15 amino acids. In germline, CDR1 is SGHRS, CDR2 YFSETQ. The CDR3 DNA follows: TGCGCCAGCAGCTTGTTTGGGGGCGATGACTATGGCTACACCTTC. This sequence encodes CASSLFGGDDYGYTF.

J is TRBJ1-5 and V is TRBV4-1; possible D gene TRBD1, 5 bases. This CDR3 has 16 amino acids. Looked up from germline, CDR1 is MGHRA and CDR2 is YSYEKL. V lost 1 base, J lost 1 base, and 11 bases lay in between. The CDR3 protein is CASSQVEGTSNQPQHF. The DNA of the CDR3 is TGCGCCAGCAGCCAAGTGGAGGGGACGAGCAATCAGCCCCAGCATTTT.

The chain links TRBV27 to TRBJ2-7; 11 bases line up with TRBD2. J lost 0 bases, V lost 2 bases, and 9 bases had no gene match. Germline lookup yields CDR1 MNHEY and CDR2 SMNVEV (reference sequence). The CDR3 sequence is 18 residues long. The CDR3 nucleotides are TGTGCCAGCAGTTTAAGGCTAGCGGGGGGCGAAAACTCCTACGAGCAGTACTTC. This codes for CASSLRLAGGENSYEQYF.

The chain joins TRBV15 to TRBJ1-1, with 8 bases lining up with TRBD1. CDR3 length: 15 amino acids. Germline CDR1 reads LNHNV; CDR2 reads YYDKDF (reference sequence). V shed 2 bases and J 5 bases; nucleotides not matched to a gene: 7. The CDR3 protein is CATSRRQGLGTEAFF. The CDR3 DNA follows: TGTGCCACCAGCAGAAGACAGGGGCTCGGGACTGAAGCTTTCTTT.

The V and J genes are TRBV12-3 or TRBV12-4 and TRBJ1-1; possible D gene TRBD1, 6 bases. Trimming removed 4 bases at V and 4 bases at J, with 10 bases between. There are 13 residues in the CDR3. CDR3 nucleotides: TGTGCCAGCAGTTCAGGGGTCGGCACTGAAGCTTTCTTT. Translation: CASSSGVGTEAFF.

CDR3 nucleotide sequence: TGTGCCAGCAGTTTATCGACAGGGATGGATGGCTACACCTTC. This sequence encodes CASSLSTGMDGYTF. The V gene is TRBV27, the J gene TRBJ1-2; 7 bases line up with TRBD1. Trimming cost V 0 bases and J 6 bases; bases outside gene matches: 4. CDR3 length: 14 residues. Germline V gene sequence: CDR1 MNHEY, CDR2 SMNVEV (reference sequence).

The chain carries TRBV5-1 and TRBJ2-2, with 10 bases identical to TRBD1. V was clipped by 0 bases and J by 6 bases; unmatched bases: 5. The germline V gene encodes CDR1 SGHRS and CDR2 YFSETQ. The CDR3 length is 16 residues. The CDR3: CASSLAGQGSPGELFF. The CDR3 nucleotides read TGCGCCAGCAGCTTGGCGGGACAGGGGAGCCCCGGGGAGCTGTTTTTT.

V is TRBV7-9 and J is TRBJ2-5; 10 nucleotides match TRBD2. Germline trimming cut 5 bases from V and 5 bases from J; bases unmatched to any gene: 14. CDR3 length: 17 amino acids. Germline V gives CDR1 SEHNR, CDR2 FQNEAQ (reference sequence). The CDR3 sequence is CASSPSKLAGAGETQYF. In nucleotides, the CDR3 is TGTGCCAGCAGCCCCTCAAAGCTAGCGGGGGCCGGGGAGACCCAGTACTTC.

The CDR3 reads CASSYGNYGYTF. CDR3 DNA: TGTGCCAGCAGTTACGGGAACTATGGCTACACCTTC. The gene calls are TRBV28 and TRBJ1-2; no clear D gene. The V gene lost 4 bases and the J gene lost 2 bases, with 5 bases spanning the gap. In germline, CDR1 is MDHEN, CDR2 SYDVKM. This CDR3 has 12 amino acids.

V usage is TRBV12-3 or TRBV12-4 and J usage is TRBJ1-1, with 8 bases matching TRBD1. This CDR3 has 13 amino acids. The junction had 10 bases not matched to a gene; V was cut back by 10 bases and J by 6 bases. The CDR3 region is CAIYDRGYAEAFF. The CDR3 DNA is TGTGCCATCTATGACAGGGGATATGCTGAAGCTTTCTTT.

This sequence joins TRBV5-1 and TRBJ2-7; D perhaps matches TRBD2 (6 bases). Germline values: CDR1 SGHRS, CDR2 YFSETQ. V lost 0 bases and J 2 bases, leaving 9 bases between the germline ends. This CDR3 has 14 residues. Written as DNA, the CDR3 is TGCGCCAGCAGCTTGGGGAGGGAGGCCTACGAGCAGTACTTC. Residues: CASSLGREAYEQYF. The variable domain in full, completed from reference TRBV5-1 and TRBJ2-7, reads KAGVTQTPRYLIKTRGQQVTLSCSPISGHRSVSWYQQTPGQGLQFLFEYFSETQRNKGNFPGRFSGRQFSNSRSEMNVSTLELGDSALYLCASSLGREAYEQYFGPGTRLTVT.

This sequence joins TRBV7-2 and TRBJ1-1, with a weak D call TRBD1 (5 bases). The germline gives CDR1 SGHTA, CDR2 FQGNSA. Trimming removed 2 bases at V and 6 bases at J, with 10 bases between. The CDR3 spans 13 residues. CDR3 DNA sequence: TGTGCCAGCAGCTTACGGCAGGGTGCTGAAGCTTTCTTT. Its translation is CASSLRQGAEAFF.

The chain couples TRBV5-1 to TRBJ1-2, with 7 bases fitting TRBD1. This CDR3 is 16 amino acids long. Germline V CDR1 and CDR2: SGHRS, YFSETQ. The V and J ends lost 3 bases and 2 bases, in that order; junction bases with no gene match: 10. The DNA for the CDR3 is TGCGCCAGCAGCTCGGCGGGACAGCCCTCGAACTATGGCTACACCTTC. This sequence encodes CASSSAGQPSNYGYTF.

The CDR3 protein is CASSSPLGLESDTQYF. CDR3 DNA: TGCGCCAGCAGCTCCCCCCTCGGTCTAGAATCAGATACGCAGTATTTT. The chain employs TRBV4-1 and TRBJ2-3; D gene uncertain. The CDR3 is 16 amino acids. Germline assignment: CDR1 MGHRA and CDR2 YSYEKL. V was pared by 5 bases and J by 4 bases, with 19 bases between.

This chain links TRBV5-1 with TRBJ1-3, with a weak D call TRBD1 (6 bases). V gave up 3 bases and J gave up 4 bases, with 14 bases separating them. CDR3 length: 15 amino acids. Per the germline V gene, CDR1 is SGHRS and CDR2 is YFSETQ. CDR3 DNA sequence: TGCGCCAGCAGCTCACAGGGATCGGACGGAAACACCATATATTTT. Protein sequence: CASSSQGSDGNTIYF. Drawing the rest from reference TRBV5-1 and TRBJ1-3, the complete variable domain is KAGVTQTPRYLIKTRGQQVTLSCSPISGHRSVSWYQQTPGQGLQFLFEYFSETQRNKGNFPGRFSGRQFSNSRSEMNVSTLELGDSALYLCASSSQGSDGNTIYFGEGSWLTVV.

The gene calls are TRBV6-5 and TRBJ2-5, with 8 bases that match TRBD1. CDR1 is MNHEY and CDR2 is SVGAGI in the germline V gene. J lost 5 bases, V lost 9 bases, and 5 bases had no gene match. The CDR3 sequence is 12 residues long. This chain's CDR3 is CASDRGLETQYF. The CDR3 DNA reads TGTGCCAGTGACAGGGGTTTGGAGACCCAGTACTTC.

The rearrangement uses TRBV19 and TRBJ2-1; 7 positions match TRBD1. The CDR3 sequence is 15 residues long. V trimming: 2 bases; J trimming: 6 bases; junction bases outside the gene matches: 7. Germline CDR1 is LNHDA and CDR2 is SQIVND (reference sequence). This chain's CDR3 is CASSIIEGQVNEQFF. The CDR3 bases are TGTGCCAGTAGTATAATTGAAGGACAGGTCAATGAGCAGTTCTTC.

The gene calls are TRBV30 and TRBJ2-5; 13 bases align to TRBD2. V was pared by 2 bases and J by 5 bases, with 5 bases of the junction left unmatched. Germline assignment: CDR1 GTSNPN and CDR2 SVGIG (reference sequence). CDR3 length equals 15 residues. The DNA for the CDR3 is TGTGCCTGGAGTAAACTAGCGGGGGGGCTGGAGACCCAGTACTTC. Its protein is CAWSKLAGGLETQYF.

J is TRBJ1-2 and V is TRBV7-2, with 9 positions matching TRBD1. The V gene end was trimmed by 0 bases and the J gene end by 6 bases; junction bases not matched to a gene: 2. CDR1 is SGHTA, CDR2 FQGNSA, per germline. This CDR3 is 14 amino acids long. The CDR3 DNA follows: TGTGCCAGCAGCTTAGCATGGACAGGGGATGGCTACACCTTC. The encoded protein is CASSLAWTGDGYTF.

J is TRBJ1-2 and V is TRBV4-2; 11 nucleotides match TRBD1. Germline CDR1 LGHNA, CDR2 YNFKEQ. V lost 4 bases, J lost 8 bases, and 9 bases stayed unmatched. The CDR3 has 15 amino acids. CDR3 sequence: CASSLHPGQGGGYTF. As DNA, the CDR3 is TGTGCCAGCAGCCTCCACCCGGGACAGGGGGGCGGCTACACCTTC.

The V call is TRBV3-1 (or the pseudogene TRBV3-2), the J call TRBJ2-5; 8 bases match TRBD2. The trim removed 1 base at V and 6 bases at J, leaving 4 bases unmatched. The CDR3 length is 14 residues. CDR1 is LGHDT and CDR2 is YNNKEL in the germline V gene (reference sequence). The CDR3 coding sequence is TGTGCCAGCAGCCAAGTGGGACTAGGTCAGACCCAGTACTTC. It translates to CASSQVGLGQTQYF.

The rearrangement uses TRBV28 and TRBJ1-2, with D unclear. CDR1 MDHEN and CDR2 SYDVKM come from the germline V gene. With 4 bases removed from V and 2 bases from J, the gap between germline ends came to 11 bases. CDR3 length: 14 residues. CDR3 DNA sequence: TGTGCCAGCAGTTCGGGGAGACGGAACTATGGCTACACCTTC. Protein product: CASSSGRRNYGYTF.

The chain carries TRBV4-1 and TRBJ1-5, with 9 bases fitting TRBD1. CDR1 is MGHRA and CDR2 is YSYEKL in the germline V gene. The V segment lost 4 bases and the J segment 0 bases; nucleotides outside the gene matches: 10. The CDR3 consists of 18 residues. The CDR3 loop reads CASSPGTGFSDSNQPQHF. CDR3 sequence (DNA): TGCGCCAGCAGCCCCGGGACAGGGTTTTCGGATAGCAATCAGCCCCAGCATTTT.

The rearrangement links TRBV6-2 or TRBV6-3 to TRBJ1-2; no clear D gene. Trimming cost V 4 bases and J 3 bases, with 15 bases left between them. The CDR3 is 15 amino acids. Germline CDR1 and CDR2: MNHEY and SVGEGT. The CDR3, as DNA: TGTGCCAGCAGTTTACCTGGGAGCCTTCACTATGGCTACACCTTC. Amino acid sequence: CASSLPGSLHYGYTF.

The J gene is TRBJ2-3, the V gene TRBV9; 10 positions match TRBD1. Germline V gene data show CDR1 as SGDLS and CDR2 as YYNGEE. The CDR3 sequence is 16 residues long. V dropped 1 base and J dropped 5; count of bases not matched to a gene: 7. The CDR3 DNA reads TGTGCCAGCAGCGTACCCAGCAGGGACAGGGGAGATACGCAGTATTTT. Encoded protein: CASSVPSRDRGDTQYF.

The V gene is TRBV6-2 or TRBV6-3, the J gene TRBJ2-1, with D perhaps TRBD1 (6 bases). Germline V CDR1 and CDR2: MNHEY, SVGEGT. V was clipped by 2 bases and J by 5 bases, with 16 bases between them. CDR3 size: 16 residues. CDR3 sequence reads: CASSYVRGAVDNEQFF. DNA of the CDR3: TGTGCCAGCAGTTACGTCAGGGGCGCGGTGGACAATGAGCAGTTCTTC.

The rearrangement uses TRBV4-1 and TRBJ2-1; D gene unclear. Trimming pared 5 bases from V and 8 bases from J, leaving 13 bases between. The germline V gene has CDR1 MGHRA and CDR2 YSYEKL. The CDR3 is 13 residues long. The CDR3 DNA is TGCGCCAGCAGCTCTCCCCCTTATGATGAGCAGTTCTTC. Its protein is CASSSPPYDEQFF.

The genes are TRBV5-6 and TRBJ2-1; D possibly corresponds to TRBD2 (8 bases). The CDR3 extends over 17 amino acids. Germline V gives CDR1 SGHDT, CDR2 YYEEEE. Trimming took off 1 base at V and 6 bases at J, with 20 bases between the two ends. DNA of the CDR3: TGTGCCAGCAGCTTGCGGGAGGGGGCGCGAATATTCAATGAGCAGTTCTTC. Its protein is CASSLREGARIFNEQFF.